The subject of this entry is one T cell receptor (beta chain). Its cognate antigen has yet to be identified. No much larger clone is present one base from it, and per-base qualities are unavailable. Library preparation used the immunoSEQ multiplex PCR assay. For the multiplex PCR, a mixture combining 60 forward primers for TCR Vbeta segments and 13 reverse primers for TCR Jbeta segments was used. Amplification of the CDR3 region of rearranged TCR beta genes was performed with a multiplex PCR assay on genomic DNA. The amplified TCR beta libraries were sequenced on the Illumina HiSeq System as 87-base-pair reads. Per the original workflow: In a later analysis, some 80 million unique TCR beta chains were counted across the 666 repertoires, and some 10 million of these chains were shared by at least two donors. Raw reads were error-corrected and collapsed into unique sequences by a nearest-neighbor algorithm in which closely related sequences were merged to remove PCR and sequencing errors. CDR3 sequences were aligned to IMGT reference sequences to assign V, D and J gene segments. For a sequence to be retained, at least a six-nucleotide match to both a V gene segment and a J gene segment was required. Rearrangements were called productive when the CDR3 lacked stop codons and stayed in frame with V and J; all others were non-productive. Following IMGT convention, CDR3 was defined as the stretch from the second conserved V-encoded cysteine up to the conserved J-encoded phenylalanine. The earlier analysis of a few hundred of the donors excluded sequences that lacked an unambiguous match to a single V gene segment. An earlier analysis of some 500 of the donors classified V segments as functional when productive rearrangements were above 56.7% and as segregating when the standard deviation between donors was above 5%. To diagnose cytomegalovirus status from the catalog of TCR beta chain sequences, a statistical classification framework was built. In a later analysis, V and J genes were assigned by comparing TCR nucleotide sequences against IMGT/GENE-DB human TR gene sequences. The TCRdist pipeline was used in a later analysis to assign CDR3 sequences and most-parsimonious VDJ recombination scenarios. In a later analysis, each TCR beta chain was defined by its CDR3 amino acid sequence together with its V-gene family, and reads lacking a unique V-gene family were excluded. To address suspected cross-contamination and a sequencing artifact, a later analysis removed several hundred highly shared, low-generation-probability nucleotide sequences. In a later analysis, a clonal expansion index was calculated for each public chain from normalized within-repertoire ranks of inferred template counts. A later analysis computed generation probabilities with a VDJ recombination model fitted to out-of-frame rearrangements, and checked the results against IGoR. In a later analysis, TCR-TCR, TCR-HLA and TCR-CMV co-occurrence was scored with hypergeometric tests, and a repertoire-size bias correction was applied to TCR pairs. A later analysis estimated false discovery rates by permuting HLA or CMV assignments 20 times. In a later analysis, co-occurring TCRs were grouped using DBSCAN, with TCRdist sequence similarity added in when clustering inside HLA-allele-positive subsets. Repertoires with fewer than 30,000 or more than 120,000 public chains were left out of co-occurrence clustering, as were about five repertoires with anomalous nucleotide sharing. Entries here come from immuneACCESS through TCRdb and include only in-frame sequences with V and J called. Some clones fail to appear in such tables; in the studies checked, an unresolved V gene covers under half of the shortfall, and the cause of the remainder is unknown. The V and J calls and clone size are taken from that table; D and trimming were inferred from the DNA. This sample holds 60,000 to 75,000 clones; 75% to 80% were observed only once. The ten most abundant clones make up 7.8% of the sample.

These data belong to a study of cytomegalovirus exposure and HLA in healthy donors (dated by TCRdb to about 2017). Concerning the study at large: According to an earlier analysis of a few hundred of the donors, some 180 million T cells yielded some 110 million unique TCR beta sequences and about 300 Gb of sequence data. An early release that covered some 640 HLA-typed donors contained 300 to 350 gigabases of sequencing data and 70 million to 100 million unique TCR sequences. The genetic ancestry cluster associated with self-reported Caucasian donors included roughly 84% of the roughly 390 genotyped donors. The study aimed to test whether cataloging public T cell receptors could reveal signatures of past pathogen exposure. The study profiled the T cell repertoires of 500 to 800 subjects by immunosequencing and related them to cytomegalovirus serostatus. Along with the roughly 670-subject first cohort, a separate validation cohort of roughly 110 different subjects was used. To predict cytomegalovirus infection status, the study brought together high-throughput TCR immunosequencing, statistical association of individual TCRs with disease status, and machine learning. A later analysis re-analyzed previously published TCR beta repertoires from about 600 donors and added high-resolution HLA genotyping to study TCR occurrence patterns. Rather than using new phenotypic data, the later analysis identified candidate immune exposures from TCR beta sequences and from how often those sequences occurred across donors. In an earlier analysis of 550 to 700 of the donors, high-throughput TCR beta sequencing was used to judge whether each TCR beta V gene segment behaved as functional or pseudogenic. Donor age, sex, ethnicity and CMV serostatus were compiled together with the repertoire data. In a later genetic analysis, genome-wide SNP genotypes for about 55% of the roughly 700 donors were used, and that subset was treated as a discovery cohort. Every repertoire in the discovery cohort had been generated on one and the same sequencing platform. Both class I and class II loci were covered by HLA typing, at four-digit resolution. Typing coverage varied by locus: roughly 629-640 donors for A, B, C, DRB1 and DQB1; approximately 500 for DQA1; more than 600 for DPA1; roughly 450 for DPB1. About 5 DR-DQ haplotypes were handled as single units for association and clustering, since linkage in the cohort was strong. Among approximately 370 genotyped donors of the cohort, an average of around 250,000 unique TCR beta nucleotide sequences was sequenced per donor, of which approximately 19% were non-productive. On the study overall, not on this receptor specifically: HLA typing was unavailable for some donors at each locus, so association tests used only the typed subset. A later genetic analysis reported fewer N-insertions in productive TCRs among donors in an Asian-associated ancestry cluster than the roughly 700-donor mean. A further reported finding was that TCR beta sequences accurately predicted the HLA-A and HLA-B alleles for most subjects in the first cohort. The authors suggested that the approach could potentially be extended to other disease states and immunological phenotypes. The 87-base-pair reads could not distinguish some IMGT-functional V segments, including TRBV6-2 and TRBV6-3, so those segments were excluded. When HLA alleles, especially DR and DQ, strongly co-occurred, attributing TCR associations to individual alleles was difficult. In a later analysis, the rate of TCR association differed among HLA loci, with DRB1 alleles having the most associated TCRs and HLA-C alleles having the fewest. In a later genetic analysis, a missense DCLRE1C variant was associated with V-gene and J-gene trimming of TCR beta chains, and the association was replicated in an independent cohort. Specific HLA alleles were associated with 15,000 to 20,000 TCR beta sequences at a false discovery rate of 0.05 in a later analysis. While some public TCRs were present in many individuals, most TCR sequences turned up only very rarely across donors. Roughly uniform sequencing depth across donors was assumed in presence/absence analyses, although this assumption may not hold. In an earlier analysis of some 540 of the donors, most TCR beta V segments appeared in productive rearrangements about 87% or about 30% of the time, broadly matching IMGT annotations. In a later analysis, several top co-occurrence clusters were reported to appear linked to parvovirus B19, influenza, CMV and Epstein-Barr virus. Because counts were too low, some 17 rarely observed V segments, including chromosome 9 orphons, were excluded from the earlier analysis of under 650 of the donors. For the cohort, immune exposure information was limited to CMV serostatus. A few of the identified cytomegalovirus-associated TCR beta chains were confirmed in vitro to be specific for cytomegalovirus antigens. According to a later analysis, most CMV-associated TCR beta chains appeared to be HLA-restricted, and the HLA associations seemed to be driven largely by CMV exposure. A total of fewer than 200 TCR beta chains were listed by the study as associated with cytomegalovirus. Linkage disequilibrium might explain the correlated functional status among segregating V segments, but an unknown experimental factor could not be excluded. The classifier was reported to diagnose cytomegalovirus status with high specificity and sensitivity in both the original and validation cohorts. A later analysis found that HLA-associated TCR beta chains were more clonally expanded and had lower generation probabilities than equally common non-associated chains. A cluster of highly shared sequence variants was judged likely to represent a technical artifact of the sequencing pipeline. Only TCR beta chains were sequenced in this cohort, and the absence of alpha or paired-chain data limited detectable features.

CDR1 and CDR2 were assigned from the germline V gene as ENHRY and SYGVKD. The CDR3 numbers 15 residues from cysteine through phenylalanine. The retained sequence is limited to the CDR3, 45 bases, with the frame set at the first base. Trimming at the junction amounts to 2 bases on V and 0 bases on J, and the germline ends lie 11 bases apart. The cohort was made up of 500 to 800 healthy bone marrow donors. At the time of sampling, every cohort member was nominally healthy, though immune exposures that went unrecorded were likely present. The donor tested CMV seropositive, placing the donor among the approximately 310 seropositive members of the cohort. Each donor provided a peripheral blood sample, and peripheral blood mononuclear cells were used for TCR beta sequencing. The Qiagen DNeasy Blood Extraction Kit was used to extract genomic DNA from the blood cell samples.

The receptor was isolated from a man between 18 and 35 years old in good health and CMV-seropositive. Sample: PBMCs. The receptor chain draws on TRBV10-3 and TRBJ2-7; the D gene is perhaps TRBD2, on 5 matching bases. The CDR3 protein is CAISERGSSSYEQYF. The DNA sequence is as follows: TGTGCCATCAGTGAGAGAGGGAGTTCCTCCTACGAGCAGTACTTC.